This T cell receptor (beta chain) is drawn from a study of T cell repertoires in cytomegalovirus infection. For the study at large: Recently identified HLA-C-restricted CMV epitopes were used, and well-studied HLA-B-restricted CMV epitopes were used as well.

TCRdb itself ran the reads through MiXCR, one entry per CDR3 protein. In the table there are approximately 990,000 distinct CDR3 sequences, less than 35% of which are singletons. Deletions cut 10 bases from V and 1 base from J, with 13 bases between. The CDR3 sequence is 14 residues long. Germline CDR1 SEHNR, CDR2 FQNEAQ (reference sequence). The study's findings and limits: Ex vivo responses were dominated by HLA-C-restricted CMV-specific TCR beta clonotypes. Identification of carriers of CMV plus the relevant HLA was achieved through cumulative public TCR beta family frequency.

As regards this clonotype: The antigen remains undetermined.

The sequencing used cultured CD8+ T cells from PBMCs, collected from culture after CMV antigen stimulation. The receptor's source is a human donor in good health (CMV status not recorded). Some clones in this sample may be carry-over from other donors' samples. The genes are TRBV7-9 and TRBJ2-2, with D possibly matching TRBD2 (6 bases). In DNA, the CDR3 is TGTGCCATCAACTGGGGGGTGAACACCGGGGAGCTGTTTTTT. It is translated as CAINWGVNTGELFF.